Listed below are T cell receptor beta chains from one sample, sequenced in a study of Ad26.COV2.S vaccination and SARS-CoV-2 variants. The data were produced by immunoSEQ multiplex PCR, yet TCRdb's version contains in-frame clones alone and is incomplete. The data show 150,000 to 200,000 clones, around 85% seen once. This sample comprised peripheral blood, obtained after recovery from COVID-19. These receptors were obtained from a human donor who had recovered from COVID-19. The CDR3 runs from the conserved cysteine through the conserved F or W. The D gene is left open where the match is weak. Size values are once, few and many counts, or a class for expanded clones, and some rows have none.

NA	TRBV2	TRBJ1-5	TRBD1	CASSFGQGDQPQHF	TGTGCCAGCAGTTTCGGACAGGGGGATCAGCCCCAGCATTTT
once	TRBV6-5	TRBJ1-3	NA	CATHRTLRDTIYF	TGTGCCACCCACAGGACCCTCCGCGACACCATATATTTT
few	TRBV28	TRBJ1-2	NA	CASSLWGGRTNYGYTF	TGTGCCAGCAGTTTATGGGGAGGGAGGACTAACTATGGCTACACCTTC
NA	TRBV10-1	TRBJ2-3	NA	CASSPRLAEGTDTQYF	TGCGCCAGCAGTCCACGCCTGGCCGAGGGGACAGATACGCAGTATTTT
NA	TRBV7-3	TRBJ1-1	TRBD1	CASSAYRGEEAFF	TGTGCCAGCAGCGCCTACAGGGGGGAAGAAGCTTTCTTT
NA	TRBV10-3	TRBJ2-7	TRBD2	CATASGDSYEQYF	TGTGCCACCGCAAGCGGGGACTCCTACGAGCAGTACTTC
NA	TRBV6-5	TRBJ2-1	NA	CASSYSRGEQFF	TGTGCCAGCAGTTACTCAAGGGGTGAGCAGTTCTTC
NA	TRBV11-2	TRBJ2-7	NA	CASSNSYEQYF	TGTGCCAGCAGTAACTCCTACGAGCAGTACTTC
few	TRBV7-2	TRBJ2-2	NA	CASSPLGGIAGELFF	TGTGCCAGCAGCCCCCTGGGGGGAATCGCCGGGGAGCTGTTTTTT
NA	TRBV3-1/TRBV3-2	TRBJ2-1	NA	CASSQAPNEQFF	TGTGCCAGCAGCCAAGCCCCGAATGAGCAGTTCTTC
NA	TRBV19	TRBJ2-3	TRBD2	CASSPRGGGTDTQYF	TGTGCCAGTAGTCCCCGGGGGGGTGGGACAGATACGCAGTATTTT
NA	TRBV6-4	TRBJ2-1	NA	CASSPSSYNEQFF	TGTGCCAGCAGTCCCTCCTCCTACAATGAGCAGTTCTTC